This T cell receptor (beta chain) appears in the sequencing data of a study of blood T cell repertoires in COVID-19. Study information: Samples taken during acute and convalescent COVID-19 were collected in the United States, Italy and Spain.

Original processing methods: Reference gene primer amplification yielded estimated nucleated cell counts. Here immunoSEQ multiplex PCR was the method, and the copy in TCRdb shows in-frame clones only, minus some. That table is the source of V, J and clone size, and D and trimming were worked out from the DNA. The repertoire holds 60,000 to 75,000 clones, with 75% to 85% as singletons. This TCR was recovered from a human donor in a cohort sampled during active COVID-19. Material for sequencing was peripheral blood.

The CDR3 nucleotides are TGTGCCAGCAGCGTAGCGGCAGGACTAAGCACAGATACGCAGTATTTT. As protein: CASSVAAGLSTDTQYF. This chain joins TRBV9 and TRBJ2-3; a possible D gene is TRBD2 (6 bases). CDR1 SGDLS and CDR2 YYNGEE come from the germline V gene. V shed 0 bases and J shed 0 bases, with 11 bases lying between them. The CDR3 has 16 residues.